The 8 T cell receptor beta chains given below trace back to one sample, sequenced in a study of T cell repertoires in cytomegalovirus infection. TCRdb reanalysed the reads using MiXCR and keeps one entry per CDR3 protein. There are some 300,000 distinct CDR3 sequences in the sample; approximately 8.9% occur only once, and approximately 2.4% lies in the top ten. Sequenced material: PBMCs. The source of these receptors is a human donor in good health (CMV status not recorded). Some clones in this sample may be carry-over from other donors' samples.

V gene TRBV11-3 combines with J gene TRBJ2-7, with D perhaps TRBD1 (5 bases). The CDR3 runs 13 residues. V lost 2 bases, J lost 6 bases, and 11 bases lay in between. Germline V gives CDR1 SGHNT, CDR2 YENEEA. The CDR3 sequence: CASSLSTGREQYF. The CDR3, as DNA: TGTGCCAGCAGCTTATCTACAGGCCGCGAGCAGTACTTC.

This clonotype was seen more than once but under ten times. The chain recombines TRBV28 with TRBJ1-1; 10 bases fit TRBD1. Germline CDR1 and CDR2: MDHEN and SYDVKM. V dropped 5 bases and J dropped 5; count of bases not matched to a gene: 8. CDR3 length: 15 amino acids. The CDR3: CASSPQTGGRTEAFF. For the CDR3, the DNA is TGTGCCAGCAGTCCCCAGACAGGGGGCAGGACTGAAGCTTTCTTT. Variable domain in full (rest from reference TRBV28 and TRBJ1-1): DVKVTQSSRYLVKRTGEKVFLECVQDMDHENMFWYRQDPGLGLRLIYFSYDVKMKEKGDIPEGYSVSREKKERFSLILESASTNQTSMYLCASSPQTGGRTEAFFGQGTRLTVV.

This clonotype was counted ten times or more. The chain uses TRBV20-1 and TRBJ2-5; 10 bases map to TRBD2. The CDR3 is 17 residues long. Germline assignment: CDR1 DFQATT and CDR2 SNEGSKA (reference sequence). V lost 3 bases to trimming and J lost 0 bases; unmatched junction nucleotides: 10. Here the CDR3 DNA reads TGCAGTGCTAGTGTCCTAGCGGGGGCCTTTAACCAAGAGACCCAGTACTTC. Translated: CSASVLAGAFNQETQYF.

The sample holds many counts of this clonotype. The V call is TRBV2, the J call TRBJ2-7, with a possible D match to TRBD1 (5 bases). Germline lookup yields CDR1 SNHLY and CDR2 FYNNEI. The CDR3 is 18 amino acids. Trimming shortened V by 5 bases and J by 4 bases, and 27 bases separated the two germline ends. The CDR3 DNA reads TGTGCCAGCAGTCCCAACCCGACAGTATCGGCGGAGAAGTACGAGCAGTACGTC. It yields the protein CASSPNPTVSAEKYEQYV.

This clonotype was observed many times. The V and J genes are TRBV5-1 and TRBJ1-1; D uncertain. The germline CDR1 and CDR2 sequences are SGHRS and YFSETQ. V lost 0 bases and J 4 bases, leaving 22 bases between the germline ends. This CDR3 contains 18 residues. CDR3 residues: CASSLAISSERRGTEAFF. The CDR3 DNA reads as TGCGCCAGCAGCTTGGCCATCTCTTCGGAACGACGCGGCACTGAAGCTTTCTTT.

This clonotype was observed at least ten times. The chain carries TRBV20-1 and TRBJ2-7; a weak D match, TRBD1 (5 bases). V was clipped by 2 bases and J by 0 bases, with 17 bases between them. Germline V gene lookup returns CDR1 DFQATT and CDR2 SNEGSKA (reference sequence). The CDR3 runs 16 residues. The CDR3 sequence is CSARPTTRASSYEQYF. The CDR3 coding sequence is TGCAGTGCTAGACCAACCACCAGGGCTAGCTCCTACGAGCAGTACTTC.

This clonotype was counted a few times. This chain connects TRBV9 to TRBJ2-3; D gene ambiguous. The germline V gene encodes CDR1 SGDLS and CDR2 YYNGEE. The CDR3 is made up of 16 amino acids. Trimming took 2 bases from V and 0 from J, leaving 13 bases between them. The DNA of the CDR3 is TGTGCCAGCAGCGTCAGTTCCCTGGTCAGCACAGATACGCAGTATTTT. This gives the protein CASSVSSLVSTDTQYF.

The J gene is TRBJ2-3, the V gene TRBV27, with D hard to call. Trimming pared 6 bases from V and 0 bases from J, leaving 16 bases between. The germline CDR1 and CDR2 sequences are MNHEY and SMNVEV (reference sequence). The CDR3 loop spans 16 amino acids. The CDR3 region is CASSLDSLASTDTQYF. The CDR3 DNA reads TGTGCCAGCAGCCTGGATTCCCTGGCTAGCACAGATACGCAGTATTTT.